This TCR beta chain originates from a study of T cell responses to AZD1222 COVID-19 vaccine. Study-level results: Elevations in Spike-specific TCR breadth and depth followed administration of two AZD1222 doses.

From germline, CDR1 is KGHSH and CDR2 LQKENI. This CDR3 region has 14 residues. Deletions cut 3 bases from V and 3 bases from J, with 11 bases between. In the case of this clone: The antigen remains unidentified.

Some clones are missing from TCRdb's copy, which holds only in-frame ones; the method was immunoSEQ multiplex PCR. The sample includes about 120,000 clones, 87% seen only once; the top ten take 2.6%. The TCR originated in an adult who received the AZD1222 COVID-19 vaccine. The chain is built from TRBV18 and TRBJ1-2; no clear D. Source: peripheral blood, taken 28 days after the second AZD1222 dose. The CDR3 reads CASSPKGSHYGYTF. DNA for the CDR3: TGTGCCAGCTCACCTAAGGGCAGCCACTATGGCTACACCTTC.